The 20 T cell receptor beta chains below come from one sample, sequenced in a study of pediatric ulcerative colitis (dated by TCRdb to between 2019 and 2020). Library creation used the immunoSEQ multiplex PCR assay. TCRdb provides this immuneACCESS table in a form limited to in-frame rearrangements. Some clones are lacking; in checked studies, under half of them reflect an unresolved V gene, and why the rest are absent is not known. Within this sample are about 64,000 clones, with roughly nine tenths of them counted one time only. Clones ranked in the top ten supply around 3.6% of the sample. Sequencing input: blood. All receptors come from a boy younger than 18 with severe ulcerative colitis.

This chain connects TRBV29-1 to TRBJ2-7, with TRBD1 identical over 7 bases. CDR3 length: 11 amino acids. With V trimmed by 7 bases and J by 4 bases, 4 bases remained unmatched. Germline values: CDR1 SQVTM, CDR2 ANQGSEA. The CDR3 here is CSATGEYEQYF. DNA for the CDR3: TGCAGCGCCACAGGGGAGTACGAGCAGTACTTC.

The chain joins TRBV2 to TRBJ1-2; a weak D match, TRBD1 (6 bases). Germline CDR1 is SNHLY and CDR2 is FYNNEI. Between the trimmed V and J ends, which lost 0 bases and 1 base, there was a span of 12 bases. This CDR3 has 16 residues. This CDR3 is CASSEATGLGNYGYTF. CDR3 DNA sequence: TGTGCCAGCAGTGAAGCCACAGGGCTCGGTAACTATGGCTACACCTTC.

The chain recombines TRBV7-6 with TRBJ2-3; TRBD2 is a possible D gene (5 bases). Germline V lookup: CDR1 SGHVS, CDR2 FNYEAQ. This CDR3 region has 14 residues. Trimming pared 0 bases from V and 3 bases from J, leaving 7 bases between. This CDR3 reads CASSLAGGTDTQYF. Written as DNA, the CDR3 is TGTGCCAGCAGCTTAGCTGGAGGTACAGATACGCAGTATTTT.

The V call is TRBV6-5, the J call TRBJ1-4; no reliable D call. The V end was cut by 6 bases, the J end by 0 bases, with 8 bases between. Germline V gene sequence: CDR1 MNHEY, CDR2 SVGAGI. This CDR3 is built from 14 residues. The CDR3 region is CASSAAATNEKLFF. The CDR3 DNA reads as TGTGCCAGCAGCGCGGCTGCAACTAATGAAAAACTGTTTTTT.

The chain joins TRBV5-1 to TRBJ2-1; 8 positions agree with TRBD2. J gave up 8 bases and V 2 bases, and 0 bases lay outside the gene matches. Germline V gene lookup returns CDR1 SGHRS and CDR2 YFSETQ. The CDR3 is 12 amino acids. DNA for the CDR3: TGCGCCAGCAGCTTAGCGGGAGATGAGCAGTTCTTC. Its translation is CASSLAGDEQFF.

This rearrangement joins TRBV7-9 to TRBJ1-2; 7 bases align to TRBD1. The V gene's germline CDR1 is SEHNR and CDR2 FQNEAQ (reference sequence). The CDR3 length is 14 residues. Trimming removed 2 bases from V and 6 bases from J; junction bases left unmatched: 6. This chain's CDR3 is CASSLLQGEDGYTF. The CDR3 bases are TGTGCCAGCAGCTTATTGCAGGGGGAGGATGGCTACACCTTC.

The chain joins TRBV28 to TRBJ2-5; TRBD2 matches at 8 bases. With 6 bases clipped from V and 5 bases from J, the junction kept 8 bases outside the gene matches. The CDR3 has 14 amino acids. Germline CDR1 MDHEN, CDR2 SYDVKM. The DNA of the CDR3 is TGTGCCAGCAGCGGAAGACTAGCGCCGGAGACCCAGTACTTC. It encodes CASSGRLAPETQYF.

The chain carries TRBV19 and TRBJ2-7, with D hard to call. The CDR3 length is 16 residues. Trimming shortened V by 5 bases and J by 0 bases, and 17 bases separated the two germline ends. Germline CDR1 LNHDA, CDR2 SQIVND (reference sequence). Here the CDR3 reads CASSSPGVLGSYEQYF. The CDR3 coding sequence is TGTGCCAGTAGTTCGCCGGGCGTCCTGGGCTCCTACGAGCAGTACTTC.

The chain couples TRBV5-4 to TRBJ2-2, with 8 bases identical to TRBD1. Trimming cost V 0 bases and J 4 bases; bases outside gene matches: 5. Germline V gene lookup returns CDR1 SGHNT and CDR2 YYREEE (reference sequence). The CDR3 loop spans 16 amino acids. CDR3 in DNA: TGTGCCAGCAGCTTGGAGGACAGGGCGTTCACCGGGGAGCTGTTTTTT. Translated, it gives CASSLEDRAFTGELFF.

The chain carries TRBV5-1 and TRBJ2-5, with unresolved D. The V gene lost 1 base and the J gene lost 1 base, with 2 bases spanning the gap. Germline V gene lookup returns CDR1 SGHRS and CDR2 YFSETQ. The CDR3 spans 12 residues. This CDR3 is CASSLSQETQYF. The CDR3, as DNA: TGCGCCAGCAGCTTGTCCCAAGAGACCCAGTACTTC. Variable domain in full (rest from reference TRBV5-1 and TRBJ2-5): KAGVTQTPRYLIKTRGQQVTLSCSPISGHRSVSWYQQTPGQGLQFLFEYFSETQRNKGNFPGRFSGRQFSNSRSEMNVSTLELGDSALYLCASSLSQETQYFGPGTRLLVL.

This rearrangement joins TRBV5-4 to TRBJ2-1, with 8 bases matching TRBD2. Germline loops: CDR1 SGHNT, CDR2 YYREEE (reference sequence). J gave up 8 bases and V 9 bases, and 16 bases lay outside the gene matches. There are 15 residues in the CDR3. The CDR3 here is CATLTYSGARDEQFF. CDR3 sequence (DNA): TGTGCCACCCTTACCTATAGCGGGGCACGGGATGAGCAGTTCTTC.

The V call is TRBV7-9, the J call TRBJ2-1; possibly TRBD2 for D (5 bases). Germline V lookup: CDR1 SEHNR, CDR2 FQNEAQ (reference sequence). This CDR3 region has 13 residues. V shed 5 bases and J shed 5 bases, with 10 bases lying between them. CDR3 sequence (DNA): TGTGCCAGCAGCGAAGCGGATAACAATGAGCAGTTCTTC. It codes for CASSEADNNEQFF.

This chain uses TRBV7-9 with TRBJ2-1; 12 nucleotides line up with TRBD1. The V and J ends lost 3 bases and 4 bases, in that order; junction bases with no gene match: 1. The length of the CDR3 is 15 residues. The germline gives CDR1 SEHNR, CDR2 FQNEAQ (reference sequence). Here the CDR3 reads CASSLGQGAYNEQFF. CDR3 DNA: TGTGCCAGCAGCTTGGGACAGGGGGCGTACAATGAGCAGTTCTTC.

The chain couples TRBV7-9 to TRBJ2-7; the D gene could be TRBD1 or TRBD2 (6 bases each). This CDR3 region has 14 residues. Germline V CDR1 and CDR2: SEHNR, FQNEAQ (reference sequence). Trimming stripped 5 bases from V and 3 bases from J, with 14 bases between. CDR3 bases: TGTGCCAGCAGCCAGGAGGGACACATCTACGAGCAGTACTTC. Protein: CASSQEGHIYEQYF.

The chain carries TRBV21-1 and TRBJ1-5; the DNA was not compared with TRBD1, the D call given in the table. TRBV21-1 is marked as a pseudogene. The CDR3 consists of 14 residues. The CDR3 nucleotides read TGTGCCAGCAGCATTACAGGTGGGTTGGAGCCCCAGCATTTT. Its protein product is CASSITGGLEPQHF.

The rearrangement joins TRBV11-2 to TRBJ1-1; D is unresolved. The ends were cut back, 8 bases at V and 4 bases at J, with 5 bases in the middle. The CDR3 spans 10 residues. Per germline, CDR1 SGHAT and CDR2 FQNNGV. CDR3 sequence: CASAGTEAFF. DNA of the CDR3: TGTGCCAGCGCGGGCACTGAAGCTTTCTTT.

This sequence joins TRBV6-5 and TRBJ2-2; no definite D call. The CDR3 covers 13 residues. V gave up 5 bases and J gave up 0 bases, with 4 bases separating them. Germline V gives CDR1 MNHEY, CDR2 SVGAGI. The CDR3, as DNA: TGTGCCAGCAGTCTCGCGAACACCGGGGAGCTGTTTTTT. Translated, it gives CASSLANTGELFF.

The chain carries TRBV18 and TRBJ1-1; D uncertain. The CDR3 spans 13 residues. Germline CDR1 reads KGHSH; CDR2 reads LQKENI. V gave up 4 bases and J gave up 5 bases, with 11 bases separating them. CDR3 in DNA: TGTGCCAGCTCACTTAAGAGGGTAACTGAAGCTTTCTTT. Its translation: CASSLKRVTEAFF.

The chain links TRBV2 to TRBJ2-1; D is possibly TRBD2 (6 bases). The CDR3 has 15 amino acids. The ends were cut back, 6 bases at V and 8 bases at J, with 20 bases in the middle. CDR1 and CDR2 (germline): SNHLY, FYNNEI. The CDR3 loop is CASRGTSPGTDEQFF. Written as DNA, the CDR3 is TGTGCCAGCAGGGGAACTAGCCCTGGGACCGATGAGCAGTTCTTC.

The CDR3 DNA reads TGCGCCAGCAGCCAGGCGGGGTTCTATGGCTACACCTTC. Translated: CASSQAGFYGYTF. The chain joins TRBV5-1 to TRBJ1-2; D uncertain. This CDR3 spans 13 amino acids. V was trimmed by 4 bases and J by 4 bases, leaving 11 bases between them. Germline V gene sequence: CDR1 SGHRS, CDR2 YFSETQ. The entire variable domain, with the rest obtained from reference TRBV5-1 and TRBJ1-2, is as follows: KAGVTQTPRYLIKTRGQQVTLSCSPISGHRSVSWYQQTPGQGLQFLFEYFSETQRNKGNFPGRFSGRQFSNSRSEMNVSTLELGDSALYLCASSQAGFYGYTFGSGTRLTVV.